A selection of T cell receptor beta chains follows, all from one sample in a study of T cells expressing NK-cell markers. No DNA is given; TCRdb re-called the 5' RACE reads and lists each CDR3 protein once. Its table lists about 430,000 distinct CDR3 sequences. Sequenced material: blood T cells: a sorted CD56 or NKG2C T cell subset, CD4+ or CD8+ T cells, or bulk PBMC T cells (not recorded which). The receptors were gathered from a woman aged 50 to 60 in good health. CDR3s include the opening cysteine and the closing phenylalanine or tryptophan. Fields, in order: V gene, J gene, CDR3 protein.

v_call: TRBV11-2
j_call: TRBJ2-3
cdr3_aa: CASSLYTAGTDTQYF

v_call: TRBV5-6
j_call: TRBJ1-5
cdr3_aa: CASSSQGDYQPQHF

v_call: TRBV5-1
j_call: TRBJ2-2
cdr3_aa: CASSFRDSKIGELFF

v_call: TRBV9
j_call: TRBJ2-1
cdr3_aa: CASSVNFGLEQFF

v_call: TRBV5-1
j_call: TRBJ2-1
cdr3_aa: CASSLSGTDNEQFF

v_call: TRBV30
j_call: TRBJ2-7
cdr3_aa: CAWSPPQGISYEQYF

v_call: TRBV6-2/TRBV6-3
j_call: TRBJ2-1
cdr3_aa: CASSTVVVGGNEQFF

v_call: TRBV20-1
j_call: TRBJ1-3
cdr3_aa: CSAGSITGNTIYF

v_call: TRBV6-5
j_call: TRBJ2-7
cdr3_aa: CASSWGPYEQYF

v_call: TRBV3-1
j_call: TRBJ2-5
cdr3_aa: CASRPRRVETQYF

v_call: TRBV5-1
j_call: TRBJ2-3
cdr3_aa: CASSRLGGDTQYF

v_call: TRBV7-9
j_call: TRBJ1-4
cdr3_aa: CASSQLDRVEDSTNEKLFF

v_call: TRBV7-6
j_call: TRBJ2-1
cdr3_aa: CASSLSPVRDEQFF

v_call: TRBV5-5
j_call: TRBJ1-2
cdr3_aa: CASSPIQTSPYGYTF

v_call: TRBV4-2
j_call: TRBJ2-7
cdr3_aa: CASSQAPRTPAGNSYEQYF

v_call: TRBV5-1
j_call: TRBJ2-5
cdr3_aa: CASSFRDPTETQYF

v_call: TRBV29-1
j_call: TRBJ2-3
cdr3_aa: CSVSKTGGFTDTQYF

v_call: TRBV11-2
j_call: TRBJ2-5
cdr3_aa: CASSPGAYQETQYF

v_call: TRBV11-2
j_call: TRBJ2-3
cdr3_aa: CASSLTSSDGTDTQYF

v_call: TRBV28
j_call: TRBJ1-1
cdr3_aa: CASTETGQGRPLAFF

v_call: TRBV11-2
j_call: TRBJ2-2
cdr3_aa: CASSLTTGGYTGELFF

v_call: TRBV7-3
j_call: TRBJ2-3
cdr3_aa: CASSRSGFGDTQYF

v_call: TRBV10-3
j_call: TRBJ2-1
cdr3_aa: CAISESGGLAGGNEQFF

v_call: TRBV10-3
j_call: TRBJ1-6
cdr3_aa: CAISEPPRTGGDSPLHF

v_call: TRBV29-1
j_call: TRBJ2-1
cdr3_aa: CSVQGASNEQFF

v_call: TRBV7-3
j_call: TRBJ2-2
cdr3_aa: CASSLTPTGVVTGELFF

v_call: TRBV20-1
j_call: TRBJ1-2
cdr3_aa: CSARVVGSGGYTF

v_call: TRBV18
j_call: TRBJ2-2
cdr3_aa: CASSLVLHNTGELFF

v_call: TRBV25-1
j_call: TRBJ2-1
cdr3_aa: CASQLAGSYNEQFF

v_call: TRBV20-1
j_call: TRBJ2-1
cdr3_aa: CSAPTRSSYNEQFF

v_call: TRBV2
j_call: TRBJ2-5
cdr3_aa: CASRGGLAGQETQYF

v_call: TRBV7-9
j_call: TRBJ1-1
cdr3_aa: CASSPRDRGLRGDTEAFF

v_call: TRBV6-2/TRBV6-3
j_call: TRBJ2-1
cdr3_aa: CASSYYRGGLFF

v_call: TRBV12-5
j_call: TRBJ2-1
cdr3_aa: CASAKARNNEQFF

v_call: TRBV21-1
j_call: TRBJ2-1
cdr3_aa: CAPNGTSGRKGNEQFF

v_call: TRBV5-5
j_call: TRBJ2-5
cdr3_aa: CASSLESGRETQYF

v_call: TRBV5-1
j_call: TRBJ2-1
cdr3_aa: CASSLALASGNEQFF

v_call: TRBV5-1
j_call: TRBJ2-3
cdr3_aa: CASSLGSQNSISQYF

v_call: TRBV20-1
j_call: TRBJ1-2
cdr3_aa: CSARELGTNYGYTF